This T cell receptor (beta chain) was profiled in a study of CXCR3-negative and CXCR3-positive naive CD8 T cells. Findings and limits, study-wide: Researchers report that CXCR3-positive naive cells carry more hydrophobic TRB CDR3s than CXCR3-negative naive cells.

Libraries were UMI-labeled 5' RACE TRB cDNA. TCRdb reprocessed the 5' RACE reads and keeps a single row for each CDR3 protein, giving no DNA. Found here are 40,000 to 45,000 distinct CDR3 sequences; the top ten clones hold around 1.9%. To note about this clonotype: The target antigen is unknown.

Naive CD8+ T cells were CD45RO-CCR7+CD27+CD95-. Germline assignment: CDR1 LNHDA and CDR2 SQIVND (reference sequence). The CDR3 length is 17 residues. Sequencing was done on a sample of naive CXCR3- CD8+ T cells from blood. The subset was: CD45RO-CCR7+CD27+CD95- naive CD8+ T cells lacking CXCR3 (TNR3-). This receptor was taken from a human donor in good health. Some clones in this sample may be carry-over from other donors' samples. The V gene is TRBV19, the J gene TRBJ2-2; the D call from TCRdb, TRBD2, cannot be confirmed without DNA. CDR3 residues: CASSWELAGVYTGELFF.